This record concerns one T cell receptor (beta chain) sequence. No conserved phenylalanine or tryptophan is present at the end of the CDR3, so a read error is the likely explanation. The CDR3 is 17 amino acids. CDR1 and CDR2 (germline): MNHEY, SVGAGI. V was clipped by 4 bases and J by 4 bases; unmatched bases: 15. TCRdb re-analysed the RT-PCR reads in MiXCR, keeping a single row per CDR3 protein. The sample records approximately 720,000 distinct CDR3 sequences, 14% being singletons. The TCR sequence derives from a female donor in good health, serving as a healthy control. Specimen: memory CD4+ T cells from blood. This sequence joins TRBV6-5 and TRBJ2-7; TRBD1 aligns across 8 bases. DNA for the CDR3: TGTGCCAGCAGTTTAGCGAGGCCTGGGACAGGATCGTACGAGCAGTACCTC. Its protein product is CASSLARPGTGSYEQYL.